These 30 T cell receptor beta chains were all obtained from the same sample, sequenced in a study of CD4+ T cells in melanoma. The table came from immunoSEQ multiplex PCR; TCRdb's copy has only in-frame clones and leaves some out. Of over 100,000 clones in the sample, 92% are singletons; the top ten hold about 3.3%. The sequencing input was peripheral blood. The receptors shown here come from a human donor with melanoma.

The CDR3 bases are TGTGCCAGCAGCTTAGTGGGGGCGGGCAGGGGATCCGAGCAGTACTTC. Translation gives CASSLVGAGRGSEQYF. V is TRBV7-2 and J is TRBJ2-7; the D gene is possibly TRBD1 (6 bases). The CDR3 extends over 16 amino acids. V was clipped by 1 base and J by 6 bases, with 19 bases between them. In germline, CDR1 is SGHTA, CDR2 FQGNSA.

The V gene is TRBV5-1, the J gene TRBJ2-7; TRBD1 matches 9 bases. V lost 2 bases, J lost 7 bases, and 7 bases stayed unmatched. The CDR3 is 14 residues long. CDR1 is SGHRS, CDR2 YFSETQ, per germline. The CDR3 bases are TGCGCCAGCAGCTTACCGGGACAGGGTTTGGAGCAGTACTTC. Amino acids: CASSLPGQGLEQYF.

The V call is TRBV4-3, the J call TRBJ1-6; D may be TRBD1 (6 bases). This CDR3 is built from 17 residues. V lost 1 base to trimming and J lost 2 bases, with 12 bases between them. The germline V gene has CDR1 LGHNA and CDR2 YSLEER. The CDR3 DNA sequence: TGCGCCAGCAGCCAAGGGCCGGACAGAGCCTATAATTCACCCCTCCACTTT. Encoded protein: CASSQGPDRAYNSPLHF.

The chain combines TRBV19 with TRBJ1-4, with D possibly being TRBD1 (5 bases). Trimming left V 3 bases short and J 0 bases short, with 8 bases between. Germline V gene sequence: CDR1 LNHDA, CDR2 SQIVND (reference sequence). The CDR3 loop spans 15 amino acids. CDR3 region: CASSMGRATNEKLFF. The CDR3 nucleotides read TGTGCCAGTAGTATGGGGCGTGCAACTAATGAAAAACTGTTTTTT.

DNA of the CDR3: TGCGCCAGCAGCCAAGAGCGGGACCTCGGGGAGACCCAGTACTTC. This encodes CASSQERDLGETQYF. The gene calls are TRBV4-3 and TRBJ2-5; D is perhaps TRBD2 (6 bases). The CDR3 length is 15 residues. Germline V CDR1 and CDR2: LGHNA, YSLEER. Trimming removed 0 bases from V and 5 bases from J, with 13 bases in between.

This rearrangement joins TRBV19 to TRBJ2-7, with a possible D match to TRBD1 (5 bases). The CDR3 has 14 residues. Germline V gene data show CDR1 as LNHDA and CDR2 as SQIVND (reference sequence). V dropped 5 bases and J dropped 1 base, with 12 bases sitting between them. The CDR3 nucleotides are TGTGCCAGTAGTTCAGGGCTGATATCCTACGAGCAGTACTTC. This codes for CASSSGLISYEQYF. Looking up the rest from reference TRBV19 and TRBJ2-7 gives the full variable domain: DGGITQSPKYLFRKEGQNVTLSCEQNLNHDAMYWYRQDPGQGLRLIYYSQIVNDFQKGDIAEGYSVSREKKESFPLTVTSAQKNPTAFYLCASSSGLISYEQYFGPGTRLTVT.

CDR3 nucleotide sequence: TGTGCCAGTAGCATCGATAAGGGAAAGACCCAGTACTTC. As protein: CASSIDKGKTQYF. The chain employs TRBV19 and TRBJ2-5, with D unresolved. Trimming stripped 6 bases from V and 6 bases from J, with 14 bases between. Germline loops: CDR1 LNHDA, CDR2 SQIVND (reference sequence). The CDR3 runs to 13 residues.

The chain has TRBV2 and TRBJ2-1, with 7 bases identical to TRBD2. V shed 5 bases, J shed 6 bases, and the junction held 10 bases outside the gene matches. This CDR3 has 15 amino acids. Germline V gene lookup returns CDR1 SNHLY and CDR2 FYNNEI. Written as DNA, the CDR3 is TGTGCCAGCAGTAAACTAGCGCAACCAAGCAATGAGCAGTTCTTC. Translation gives CASSKLAQPSNEQFF.

The chain is built from TRBV30 and TRBJ1-4; a possible D gene is TRBD1 (5 bases). The V and J ends lost 2 bases and 7 bases respectively, with 17 bases between them. From germline, CDR1 is GTSNPN and CDR2 SVGIG (reference sequence). The CDR3 is 15 amino acids. The CDR3 sequence is CAWSIHGGAREKLFF. In nucleotides, the CDR3 is TGTGCCTGGAGTATCCATGGAGGGGCACGTGAAAAACTGTTTTTT. Full variable domain (missing parts from reference TRBV30 and TRBJ1-4): SQTIHQWPATLVQPVGSPLSLECTVEGTSNPNLYWYRQAAGRGLQLLFYSVGIGQISSEVPQNLSASRPQDRQFILSSKKLLLSDSGFYLCAWSIHGGAREKLFFGSGTQLSVL.

The chain is built from TRBV4-2 and TRBJ2-7, with D perhaps TRBD2 (6 bases). Trimming removed 4 bases at V and 3 bases at J, with 19 bases between. Germline V lookup: CDR1 LGHNA, CDR2 YNFKEQ. This CDR3 spans 16 amino acids. The CDR3 region is CASSPPRAGSNYEQYF. The CDR3, as DNA: TGTGCCAGCAGCCCCCCTCGGGCGGGGAGTAACTACGAGCAGTACTTC.

The CDR3 loop is CASSPPVTNYGYTF. The CDR3, as DNA: TGTGCCAGCTCACCACCGGTAACGAACTATGGCTACACCTTC. This chain uses TRBV18 with TRBJ1-2; D gene uncertain. Germline CDR1 and CDR2: KGHSH and LQKENI. Trimming cost V 0 bases and J 2 bases, with 7 bases left between them. This CDR3 has 14 amino acids.

V usage is TRBV5-1 and J usage is TRBJ1-5, with D possibly TRBD1 on 6 matching bases. V lost 1 base and J 1 base, leaving 9 bases between the germline ends. The CDR3 loop spans 15 amino acids. Germline V gives CDR1 SGHRS, CDR2 YFSETQ. The CDR3 is CASSLSGASNQPQHF. The DNA of the CDR3 is TGCGCCAGCAGCTTGTCAGGGGCCAGCAATCAGCCCCAGCATTTT.

V usage is TRBV4-3 and J usage is TRBJ2-5; tentative D call: TRBD2 (6 bases). TRBJ2-7 matches the DNA end more closely, so the J call is doubtful. The germline V gene has CDR1 LGHNA and CDR2 YSLEER. There are 15 residues in the CDR3. The CDR3 is CASSQDWTTTYEQYF. The CDR3 nucleotides are TGCGCCAGCAGCCAAGATTGGACTACCACCTACGAGCAGTACTTC.

The rearrangement uses TRBV29-1 and TRBJ2-2, with 12 positions matching TRBD1. The germline V gene encodes CDR1 SQVTM and CDR2 ANQGSEA. The CDR3 spans 15 residues. The V gene end was trimmed by 7 bases and the J gene end by 6 bases; junction bases not matched to a gene: 9. CDR3 protein: CSANRGQGASGELFF. The CDR3 DNA reads as TGCAGCGCCAATCGGGGACAGGGGGCCTCCGGGGAGCTGTTTTTT.

The CDR3 spells CASSPPGALYEQYF. CDR3 DNA: TGTGCCAGCAGCCCCCCGGGGGCACTCTACGAGCAGTACTTC. The chain combines TRBV7-9 with TRBJ2-7, with D possibly being TRBD1 or TRBD2 (6 bases each). The CDR3 covers 14 residues. The germline V gene encodes CDR1 SEHNR and CDR2 FQNEAQ (reference sequence). V was clipped by 5 bases and J by 3 bases, with 14 bases between them.

The chain recombines TRBV5-1 with TRBJ1-1, with a tentative D call TRBD1 (6 bases). Between the trimmed V and J ends, which lost 4 bases and 3 bases, there was a span of 10 bases. The CDR3 spans 13 residues. Germline assignment: CDR1 SGHRS and CDR2 YFSETQ. CDR3 loop: CASSARTDTEAFF. The CDR3 DNA follows: TGCGCCAGCAGCGCCCGGACAGACACTGAAGCTTTCTTT. The full variable domain, in which reference TRBV5-1 and TRBJ1-1 provide the parts outside the CDR3, is KAGVTQTPRYLIKTRGQQVTLSCSPISGHRSVSWYQQTPGQGLQFLFEYFSETQRNKGNFPGRFSGRQFSNSRSEMNVSTLELGDSALYLCASSARTDTEAFFGQGTRLTVV.

The genes are TRBV4-1 and TRBJ2-7, with D possibly TRBD1 on 5 matching bases. The CDR3 is 13 amino acids. V was cut by 0 bases and J by 9 bases, with 12 bases left in between. CDR1 is MGHRA and CDR2 is YSYEKL in the germline V gene. Written as DNA, the CDR3 is TGCGCCAGCAGCCAAGAGAGGTCCAGGGCGCAGTACTTC. Translation gives CASSQERSRAQYF.

The rearrangement joins TRBV9 to TRBJ2-2; D is undetermined. The V end was cut by 7 bases, the J end by 3 bases, with 13 bases between. The CDR3 length is 14 residues. The V gene's germline CDR1 is SGDLS and CDR2 YYNGEE. CDR3 sequence (DNA): TGTGCCAGCTCGGCGGTTGTGGACACCGGGGAGCTGTTTTTT. As protein: CASSAVVDTGELFF. The full variable domain, rest sourced from reference TRBV9 and TRBJ2-2, is DSGVTQTPKHLITATGQRVTLRCSPRSGDLSVYWYQQSLDQGLQFLIQYYNGEERAKGNILERFSAQQFPDLHSELNLSSLELGDSALYFCASSAVVDTGELFFGEGSRLTVL.

V and J are TRBV5-1 and TRBJ2-1; TRBD2 agrees at 8 bases. Per germline, CDR1 SGHRS and CDR2 YFSETQ. The V gene end was trimmed by 0 bases and the J gene end by 5 bases; junction bases not matched to a gene: 4. This CDR3 spans 15 amino acids. This chain's CDR3 is CASSLELADDNEQFF. The CDR3 nucleotides are TGCGCCAGCAGCTTGGAACTAGCGGACGACAATGAGCAGTTCTTC.

The chain joins TRBV28 to TRBJ2-7; 9 bases are shared with TRBD2. The CDR3 is made up of 15 amino acids. Germline CDR1 reads MDHEN; CDR2 reads SYDVKM. With 2 bases clipped from V and 0 bases from J, the junction kept 2 bases outside the gene matches. The CDR3 reads CASSLAGGYSYEQYF. CDR3 sequence (DNA): TGTGCCAGCAGTTTAGCGGGGGGGTACTCCTACGAGCAGTACTTC.

The J gene is TRBJ2-5, the V gene TRBV9; perhaps TRBD2 as D (6 bases). Trimming stripped 2 bases from V and 5 bases from J, with 13 bases between. The CDR3 spans 14 residues. Germline CDR1 and CDR2: SGDLS and YYNGEE. The CDR3: CASSVFGGAETQYF. The CDR3 DNA follows: TGTGCCAGCAGCGTCTTCGGGGGAGCGGAGACCCAGTACTTC.

The rearrangement joins TRBV4-2 to TRBJ1-2, with D unclear. This CDR3 comprises 13 residues. Trimming pared 2 bases from V and 0 bases from J, leaving 4 bases between. The germline CDR1 and CDR2 sequences are LGHNA and YNFKEQ. CDR3 protein: CASSQQTNYGYTF. DNA for the CDR3: TGTGCCAGCAGCCAACAGACTAACTATGGCTACACCTTC.

This rearrangement joins TRBV19 to TRBJ1-4; 7 bases align to TRBD1. Germline V gives CDR1 LNHDA, CDR2 SQIVND (reference sequence). This CDR3 has 14 amino acids. J was trimmed by 6 bases and V by 3 bases; bases with no gene match: 4. The CDR3 reads CASSMQGGDEKLFF. The CDR3 nucleotides are TGTGCCAGTAGTATGCAAGGGGGCGATGAAAAACTGTTTTTT.

The chain has TRBV19 and TRBJ2-4, with 8 positions matching TRBD1. The V gene's germline CDR1 is LNHDA and CDR2 SQIVND (reference sequence). The junction had 6 bases not matched to a gene; V was cut back by 2 bases and J by 3 bases. This CDR3 has 16 amino acids. CDR3 bases: TGTGCCAGTAGTATACCTGGACAGGGTGGCAAAAACATTCAGTACTTC. The encoded protein is CASSIPGQGGKNIQYF.

V and J are TRBV11-2 and TRBJ2-2; D gene ambiguous. Germline V gene data show CDR1 as SGHAT and CDR2 as FQNNGV. This CDR3 has 12 amino acids. Between the trimmed V and J ends, which lost 1 base and 6 bases, there was a span of 3 bases. The CDR3 spells CASSLGAGELFF. DNA of the CDR3: TGTGCCAGCAGCTTAGGCGCCGGGGAGCTGTTTTTT.

The rearrangement links TRBV2 to TRBJ2-3; 11 bases agree with TRBD2. The germline V gene has CDR1 SNHLY and CDR2 FYNNEI. V dropped 10 bases and J dropped 2; count of bases not matched to a gene: 11. The CDR3 contains 16 residues. CDR3 in amino acids: CATKRVAGGITDTQYF. The CDR3 coding sequence is TGTGCCACAAAACGGGTAGCGGGAGGGATCACAGATACGCAGTATTTT.

This clone was detected a few times. The chain carries TRBV5-1 and TRBJ2-2, with 9 bases aligning to TRBD2. CDR3 size: 16 residues. The V and J ends lost 0 bases and 6 bases, in that order; junction bases with no gene match: 6. The germline CDR1 and CDR2 sequences are SGHRS and YFSETQ. The CDR3 spells CASSLGLAGVAGELFF. The CDR3 DNA sequence: TGCGCCAGCAGCTTGGGGTTAGCGGGAGTCGCCGGGGAGCTGTTTTTT. Full variable domain (remainder filled in from reference TRBV5-1 and TRBJ2-2): KAGVTQTPRYLIKTRGQQVTLSCSPISGHRSVSWYQQTPGQGLQFLFEYFSETQRNKGNFPGRFSGRQFSNSRSEMNVSTLELGDSALYLCASSLGLAGVAGELFFGEGSRLTVL.

The rearrangement uses TRBV4-3 and TRBJ1-5; D perhaps matches TRBD1 (5 bases). This CDR3 has 15 amino acids. Germline V gene sequence: CDR1 LGHNA, CDR2 YSLEER. V was trimmed by 0 bases and J by 1 base, leaving 7 bases between them. For the CDR3, the DNA is TGCGCCAGCAGCCAAGATCGGGGGAGCAATCAGCCCCAGCATTTT. This codes for CASSQDRGSNQPQHF.

The V call is TRBV4-1, the J call TRBJ1-1; D is uncertain. The CDR3 consists of 13 residues. Germline-derived CDR1 and CDR2 are MGHRA and YSYEKL. V dropped 4 bases and J dropped 5 bases, with 11 bases sitting between them. CDR3 DNA sequence: TGCGCCAGCAGCCCGACCCCTGGGACTGAAGCTTTCTTT. As protein: CASSPTPGTEAFF.

In DNA form, the CDR3 reads TGTGCCAGCAGCGTAGTAGCTCTAGCGAGCAATGAGCAGTTCTTC. Translation: CASSVVALASNEQFF. This chain links TRBV9 with TRBJ2-1, with D tentatively TRBD2 (6 bases). The V end lost 0 bases, the J end lost 6 bases, and 13 bases lay between the germline ends. There are 15 residues in the CDR3. Per germline, CDR1 SGDLS and CDR2 YYNGEE. The full variable domain, in which reference TRBV9 and TRBJ2-1 provide the parts outside the CDR3, is DSGVTQTPKHLITATGQRVTLRCSPRSGDLSVYWYQQSLDQGLQFLIQYYNGEERAKGNILERFSAQQFPDLHSELNLSSLELGDSALYFCASSVVALASNEQFFGPGTRLTVL.